The 4 T cell receptor beta chains below come from one sample, sequenced in a study of OX40 agonist ivuxolimab in advanced cancers. TCRdb's copy holds only in-frame clones and misses some; the assay was immunoSEQ multiplex PCR. The data hold tens of thousands of clones, with about four fifths observed a single time. Sequences were derived from CD4+ or CD8+ T cells sorted from blood, sampled in a trial of the OX40 agonist ivuxolimab. The receptors shown here come from an adult with an advanced solid tumor such as melanoma, head and neck, liver or kidney cancer.

The chain uses TRBV28 and TRBJ1-3, with a weak D call TRBD1 (5 bases). Germline values: CDR1 MDHEN, CDR2 SYDVKM. The CDR3 totals 17 residues. Trimming cost V 5 bases and J 2 bases, with 19 bases left between them. The CDR3 loop reads CASSQGLLVEAGNTIYF. The CDR3 nucleotides read TGTGCCAGCAGTCAGGGACTCCTAGTCGAGGCTGGAAACACCATATATTTT.

The rearrangement joins TRBV9 to TRBJ2-3, with 12 bases matching TRBD2. Germline CDR1 reads SGDLS; CDR2 reads YYNGEE. The CDR3 consists of 18 residues. The junction had 9 bases not matched to a gene; V was cut back by 3 bases and J by 1 base. CDR3 protein: CASSAPSGREPRTDTQYF. The CDR3 nucleotides are TGTGCCAGCAGCGCACCTAGCGGGAGGGAACCCCGCACAGATACGCAGTATTTT.

This sequence joins TRBV19 and TRBJ1-1; a possible D gene is TRBD1 (6 bases). V lost 0 bases and J 3 bases, leaving 23 bases between the germline ends. This CDR3 is 19 amino acids long. Looked up from germline, CDR1 is LNHDA and CDR2 is SQIVND (reference sequence). As DNA, the CDR3 is TGTGCCAGTAGTATAGATAACCCCTGGTCCCCTAGGGGGTACACTGAAGCTTTCTTT. Protein: CASSIDNPWSPRGYTEAFF.

This chain joins TRBV7-8 and TRBJ2-5, with 8 bases identical to TRBD1. Per the germline V gene, CDR1 is SGHVS and CDR2 is FQNEAQ. V gave up 5 bases and J gave up 5 bases; unmatched junction bases: 10. CDR3 length: 15 residues. The CDR3 region has the DNA TGTGCCAGCAGCGTATTGGGACAGGATGGTGAGACCCAGTACTTC. Translating it yields CASSVLGQDGETQYF. The entire variable domain, with the rest obtained from reference TRBV7-8 and TRBJ2-5, is as follows: GAGVSQSPRYKVAKRGQDVALRCDPISGHVSLFWYQQALGQGPEFLTYFQNEAQLDKSGLPSDRFFAERPEGSVSTLKIQRTQQEDSAVYLCASSVLGQDGETQYFGPGTRLLVL.